One sample yielded the 9 T cell receptor beta chains listed below, sequenced in a study of blood T cell repertoires in COVID-19 (dated by TCRdb to the early 2020s). Libraries were prepared through the immunoSEQ multiplex PCR assay. What TCRdb holds here is the immuneACCESS table cut down to in-frame rearrangements. Part of the clones is not present; checked against another copy, under half of the missing clones reflect an unresolved V gene, and the others are unexplained. Across this sample there are some 290,000 clones, with 88% seen only once. Approximately 10% of the sample lies in the top ten. Sequencing input: peripheral blood. These receptors were collected from a young woman with COVID-19, enrolled during active disease.

The genes are TRBV5-6 and TRBJ1-6; D call uncertain. Between the trimmed V and J ends, which lost 4 bases and 7 bases, there was a span of 12 bases. The CDR3 has 14 residues. CDR1 and CDR2 (germline): SGHDT, YYEEEE. The CDR3 DNA sequence: TGTGCCAGCAGCGCGCAAGCGCGGAATTCACCCCTCCACTTT. This gives the protein CASSAQARNSPLHF.

The CDR3 DNA reads as TGCGCCAGCAGCTTGGGAGGGGGGGACGGCAATCAGCCCCAGCATTTT. Protein product: CASSLGGGDGNQPQHF. This sequence joins TRBV5-1 and TRBJ1-5; possibly TRBD1 for D (6 bases). The CDR3 is 16 amino acids. V lost 0 bases, J lost 2 bases, and 12 bases lay in between. CDR1 is SGHRS, CDR2 YFSETQ, per germline.

This CDR3 reads CASSQPGLGPEQYF. The CDR3 DNA follows: TGCGCCAGCAGCCAGCCGGGACTAGGACCCGAGCAGTACTTC. The chain employs TRBV4-1 and TRBJ2-7, with TRBD2 matching over 8 bases. The V gene's germline CDR1 is MGHRA and CDR2 YSYEKL. CDR3 length: 14 residues. The V gene end was trimmed by 3 bases and the J gene end by 6 bases; junction bases not matched to a gene: 7.

This clone showed up just once. V gene TRBV9 combines with J gene TRBJ2-1; a weak D match, TRBD2 (5 bases). The CDR3 loop spans 14 amino acids. Germline lookup yields CDR1 SGDLS and CDR2 YYNGEE. V was cut by 8 bases and J by 6 bases, with 18 bases left in between. In nucleotides, the CDR3 is TGTGCCAGTGCCTCGCGGGTCTCCAGCAATGAGCAGTTCTTC. This encodes CASASRVSSNEQFF. Complete variable domain (other parts from reference TRBV9 and TRBJ2-1): DSGVTQTPKHLITATGQRVTLRCSPRSGDLSVYWYQQSLDQGLQFLIQYYNGEERAKGNILERFSAQQFPDLHSELNLSSLELGDSALYFCASASRVSSNEQFFGPGTRLTVL.

The V call is TRBV28, the J call TRBJ1-3; D gene unclear. The germline V gene has CDR1 MDHEN and CDR2 SYDVKM. The CDR3 has 14 residues. With 5 bases removed from V and 0 bases from J, the gap between germline ends came to 8 bases. The CDR3 is CASSNGGSGNTIYF. The DNA for the CDR3 is TGTGCCAGCAGTAACGGCGGCTCTGGAAACACCATATATTTT.

The chain combines TRBV3-1 (or the pseudogene TRBV3-2) with TRBJ2-5, with D possibly matching TRBD2 (5 bases). There are 15 residues in the CDR3. The V end was cut by 4 bases, the J end by 4 bases, with 16 bases between. From germline, CDR1 is LGHDT and CDR2 YNNKEL (reference sequence). The CDR3 DNA reads as TGTGCCAGCAGCCTGCTAGCCACCAAAAGAGAGACCCAGTACTTC. This codes for CASSLLATKRETQYF.

The chain recombines TRBV28 with TRBJ2-1; D remains unclear. The germline gives CDR1 MDHEN, CDR2 SYDVKM. CDR3 size: 13 residues. V lost 2 bases to trimming and J lost 7 bases, with 9 bases between them. CDR3 in amino acids: CASSLTTMNEQFF. CDR3 bases: TGTGCCAGCAGTTTAACAACTATGAATGAGCAGTTCTTC.

The rearrangement links TRBV10-3 to TRBJ1-4; D uncertain. V was cut by 1 base and J by 0 bases, with 9 bases left in between. The length of the CDR3 is 16 residues. CDR1 ENHRY and CDR2 SYGVKD come from the germline V gene. The CDR3 DNA reads TGTGCCATCAGTGAGTTGGCCGAAACAACTAATGAAAAACTGTTTTTT. This codes for CAISELAETTNEKLFF.

This rearrangement joins TRBV4-1 to TRBJ2-1, with a weak D call TRBD2 (6 bases). Germline CDR1 MGHRA, CDR2 YSYEKL. CDR3 length equals 14 residues. Trimming took 3 bases from V and 6 from J, leaving 12 bases between them. DNA of the CDR3: TGCGCCAGCAGCCATACCGGGACTTCCAATGAGCAGTTCTTC. Translating gives CASSHTGTSNEQFF.